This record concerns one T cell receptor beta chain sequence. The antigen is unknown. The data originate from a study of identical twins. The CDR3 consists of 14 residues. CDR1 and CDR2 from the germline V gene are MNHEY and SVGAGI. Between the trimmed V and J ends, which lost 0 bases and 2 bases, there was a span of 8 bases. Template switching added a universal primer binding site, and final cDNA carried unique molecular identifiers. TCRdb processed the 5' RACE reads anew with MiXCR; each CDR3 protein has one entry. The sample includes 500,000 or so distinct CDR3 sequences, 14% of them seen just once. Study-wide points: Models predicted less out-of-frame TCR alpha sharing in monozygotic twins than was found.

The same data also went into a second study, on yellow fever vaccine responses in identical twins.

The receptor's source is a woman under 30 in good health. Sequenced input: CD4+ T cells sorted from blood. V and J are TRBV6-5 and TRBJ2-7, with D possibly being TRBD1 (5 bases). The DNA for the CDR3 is TGTGCCAGCAGTTACTCGGCAGGGCCCTACGAGCAGTACTTC. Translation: CASSYSAGPYEQYF.